The present T cell receptor (beta chain) was sequenced within a study of T cell responses to AZD1222 COVID-19 vaccine. Study-wide context: Second-dose recipients at about 4 or about 12 weeks were treated as one pooled group.

Notes on the study in general: CD4 TCRs linked to vaccination spanned spike, dominating at 160-218 and 743-854. Repertoire collection took place solely once the T cell response had peaked.

Produced via immunoSEQ multiplex PCR; TCRdb's table is partial and in-frame only. The data contain 80,000 or so clones, 82% of them singletons. Of note for this clone: Its specificity is not known.

This CDR3 region has 14 residues. Germline V gives CDR1 SEHNR, CDR2 FQNEAQ (reference sequence). Trimming shortened V by 4 bases and J by 6 bases, and 15 bases separated the two germline ends. The V call is TRBV7-9, the J call TRBJ1-1; unclear D gene. The specimen was peripheral blood, collected on day 0 of AZD1222 vaccination. This sequence originates from an adult in good health. For the CDR3, the DNA is TGTGCCAGCAGCTCCCGGGCTATGGCGGCTGAAGCTTTCTTT. Protein product: CASSSRAMAAEAFF.